One sample yielded the 7 T cell receptor beta chains listed below, sequenced in a study of blood T cell repertoires in COVID-19. Some clones are missing from TCRdb's copy, which holds only in-frame ones; the method was immunoSEQ multiplex PCR. The sample lists some 200,000 clones; about 84% were seen once. The sequencing input was peripheral blood. The receptors stem from an elderly woman with COVID-19, enrolled during active disease.

This chain uses TRBV4-1 with TRBJ1-1; 9 nucleotides match TRBD1. The CDR3 is 16 residues long. The trim removed 4 bases at V and 0 bases at J, leaving 6 bases unmatched. Germline assignment: CDR1 MGHRA and CDR2 YSYEKL. In DNA, the CDR3 is TGCGCCAGCAGCCTCCACAGGGGGCAGATGAACACTGAAGCTTTCTTT. Residues: CASSLHRGQMNTEAFF.

The V and J genes are TRBV7-8 and TRBJ2-7, with 9 bases that match TRBD1. The V gene end was trimmed by 3 bases and the J gene end by 7 bases; junction bases not matched to a gene: 10. From germline, CDR1 is SGHVS and CDR2 FQNEAQ. This CDR3 has 15 residues. The DNA of the CDR3 is TGTGCCAGCAGCTTGGCGGACAGGGGATTTGGGGAGCAGTACTTC. It yields the protein CASSLADRGFGEQYF. Together with reference TRBV7-8 and TRBJ2-7, the CDR3 gives the full variable domain: GAGVSQSPRYKVAKRGQDVALRCDPISGHVSLFWYQQALGQGPEFLTYFQNEAQLDKSGLPSDRFFAERPEGSVSTLKIQRTQQEDSAVYLCASSLADRGFGEQYFGPGTRLTVT.

In its sample, this clone was seen once. The chain uses TRBV5-4 and TRBJ1-5; D is ambiguous. This CDR3 has 14 residues. Germline lookup yields CDR1 SGHNT and CDR2 YYREEE (reference sequence). Trimming took off 4 bases at V and 5 bases at J, with 13 bases between the two ends. The CDR3, as DNA: TGTGCCAGCAGCCAGGCGCCACTTGATCAGCCCCAGCATTTT. Translating gives CASSQAPLDQPQHF.

The V and J genes are TRBV11-3 and TRBJ2-1; D possibly corresponds to TRBD2 (7 bases). CDR3 length equals 19 residues. From germline, CDR1 is SGHNT and CDR2 YENEEA. V was clipped by 2 bases and J by 5 bases, with 25 bases between them. The CDR3 coding sequence is TGTGCCAGCAGCTTAAGGTCATCGGGGGGCTCAGGTCTACACAATGAGCAGTTCTTC. Translating it yields CASSLRSSGGSGLHNEQFF.

CDR3 amino acids: CASSDGQLNTEAFF. In nucleotides, the CDR3 is TGCGCCAGCAGCGACGGACAGCTGAACACTGAAGCTTTCTTT. The J gene is TRBJ1-1, the V gene TRBV5-1, with D possibly being TRBD1 (6 bases). The CDR3 totals 14 residues. V shed 4 bases and J shed 0 bases, with 10 bases lying between them. The V gene's germline CDR1 is SGHRS and CDR2 YFSETQ.

The chain is built from TRBV19 and TRBJ1-6; no clear D. This CDR3 has 16 residues. V was clipped by 2 bases and J by 7 bases, with 15 bases between them. From germline, CDR1 is LNHDA and CDR2 SQIVND (reference sequence). The CDR3 protein is CASSIRTGSINSPLHF. CDR3 nucleotide sequence: TGTGCCAGTAGTATAAGGACGGGATCTATCAATTCACCCCTCCACTTT.

This clone was counted between two and nine times. This chain uses TRBV6-5 with TRBJ1-5, with 9 bases identical to TRBD1. Germline assignment: CDR1 MNHEY and CDR2 SVGAGI. Trimming cost V 7 bases and J 4 bases; bases outside gene matches: 8. The CDR3 spans 15 residues. Here the CDR3 DNA reads TGTGCCAGCAAGAGCCCGGGGACAGGGAATCAGCCCCAGCATTTT. The encoded protein is CASKSPGTGNQPQHF.